The 32 T cell receptor beta chains reported below all come from one sample, sequenced in a study of shared clonotypes between healthy human individuals. The repertoire was sequenced with immunoSEQ multiplex PCR; TCRdb's copy has only in-frame clones and lacks some. The data show 1,400,000 or so clones, with around 98.5% seen just once and roughly 0.35% held by the top ten. The sample was naive CD4+ T cells sorted from blood. Stated subset: CD45RA+ positively selected. These receptors all stem from a man aged 30 to 39 in good health.

This chain links TRBV5-1 with TRBJ2-5, with D maybe TRBD1 (6 bases). Germline CDR1 and CDR2: SGHRS and YFSETQ. V lost 0 bases and J lost 4, with 16 bases in between. The CDR3 loop spans 16 amino acids. The CDR3 here is CASSLDSDRRRETQYF. As DNA, the CDR3 is TGCGCCAGCAGCTTGGACTCCGACAGGCGTCGAGAGACCCAGTACTTC.

The chain combines TRBV28 with TRBJ1-5; 11 positions agree with TRBD1. V lost 4 bases and J lost 3; bases outside the gene matches: 11. From germline, CDR1 is MDHEN and CDR2 SYDVKM. The CDR3 extends over 18 amino acids. CDR3 in DNA: TGTGCCAGCAGTTCCATCGGGACAGGGGGACTCGTCAATCAGCCCCAGCATTTT. This encodes CASSSIGTGGLVNQPQHF.

This clone was detected only once. The genes are TRBV6-1 and TRBJ2-5; weak D call: TRBD2 (6 bases). Trimming cost V 0 bases and J 5 bases, with 13 bases left between them. This CDR3 is built from 15 residues. Germline V gene data show CDR1 as MNHNS and CDR2 as SASEGT. The CDR3 nucleotides read TGTGCCAGCAGTGAAGCGGGGACTCCCGCGGAGACCCAGTACTTC. Its protein is CASSEAGTPAETQYF.

This chain joins TRBV6-6 and TRBJ2-2; TRBD1 agrees at 7 bases. Germline V lookup: CDR1 MNHNY, CDR2 SVGAGI (reference sequence). The V gene end was trimmed by 5 bases and the J gene end by 5 bases; junction bases not matched to a gene: 5. There are 14 residues in the CDR3. The CDR3 DNA sequence: TGTGCCAGCAGTCGGACAGGAAGGACCGGGGAGCTGTTTTTT. This encodes CASSRTGRTGELFF.

J is TRBJ1-1 and V is TRBV18; D is perhaps TRBD1 (5 bases). V was shortened by 6 bases and J by 5 bases, with 19 bases between the two germline ends. CDR3 length: 15 amino acids. Germline CDR1 KGHSH, CDR2 LQKENI. The CDR3 here is CASSPTPGWGTEAFF. For the CDR3, the DNA is TGTGCCAGCTCCCCCACCCCGGGGTGGGGGACTGAAGCTTTCTTT.

The genes are TRBV4-3 and TRBJ2-3; D is unclear. Trimming removed 5 bases at V and 0 bases at J, with 6 bases between. Germline CDR1 and CDR2: LGHNA and YSLEER. This CDR3 is built from 13 residues. Here the CDR3 DNA reads TGCGCCAGCAGCGTGAAAAGCACAGATACGCAGTATTTT. This encodes CASSVKSTDTQYF.

V is TRBV27 and J is TRBJ2-7; 7 bases agree with TRBD2. With V trimmed by 3 bases and J by 3 bases, 5 bases remained unmatched. This CDR3 is 14 amino acids long. Germline lookup yields CDR1 MNHEY and CDR2 SMNVEV (reference sequence). Here the CDR3 DNA reads TGTGCCAGCAGTTTTGGAGGGAGGGGCTACGAGCAGTACTTC. Amino acid sequence: CASSFGGRGYEQYF.

The gene calls are TRBV5-1 and TRBJ1-2, with D uncertain. Germline loops: CDR1 SGHRS, CDR2 YFSETQ. The CDR3 has 14 residues. V was shortened by 4 bases and J by 7 bases, with 17 bases between the two germline ends. The CDR3 here is CASSPPDPRSGYTF. CDR3 in DNA: TGCGCCAGCAGCCCCCCCGACCCGAGATCTGGCTACACCTTC.

This clone appeared once. Other DNA sequences in this specimen translate into the identical CDR3. The J gene is TRBJ2-7, the V gene TRBV15, with D perhaps matching TRBD2 (6 bases). Germline values: CDR1 LNHNV, CDR2 YYDKDF (reference sequence). The ends were cut back, 0 bases at V and 0 bases at J, with 9 bases in the middle. This CDR3 contains 15 residues. The CDR3 nucleotides read TGTGCCACCAGCAGAGACGGGAGTTTCTCCTACGAGCAGTACTTC. Translation gives CATSRDGSFSYEQYF.

Remarks on this clone: Its ends do not fully match the called genes, so a read error is possible. The chain joins TRBV7-9 to TRBJ2-2; 8 bases agree with TRBD2. The CDR3 length is 15 residues. Germline V lookup: CDR1 SEHNR, CDR2 FQNEAQ (reference sequence). The CDR3 region is CANSLGSLSGLALFF. The CDR3 DNA reads TGTGCCAACAGCTTAGGATCTCTATCAGGACTAGCCCTGTTTTTT.

Note on this clone: At the DNA level, this CDR3 is encoded by other sequences in the same sample as well. This chain uses TRBV28 with TRBJ1-5; D ambiguous. This CDR3 has 14 amino acids. Germline CDR1 reads MDHEN; CDR2 reads SYDVKM. V gave up 4 bases and J gave up 1 base, with 8 bases separating them. The CDR3 reads CASSSLGSNQPQHF. The DNA of the CDR3 is TGTGCCAGCAGTTCCCTAGGCAGCAATCAGCCCCAGCATTTT.

The chain joins TRBV5-1 to TRBJ2-7, with D possibly being TRBD2 (7 bases). The CDR3 extends over 14 amino acids. V shed 6 bases and J shed 5 bases, with 18 bases lying between them. In germline, CDR1 is SGHRS, CDR2 YFSETQ. The CDR3 here is CASTTGGGFDEQYF. The DNA of the CDR3 is TGCGCCAGCACCACTGGGGGGGGCTTCGACGAGCAGTACTTC.

The chain employs TRBV30 and TRBJ1-1; D remains unclear. The germline V and J ends were trimmed by 3 bases and 2 bases, with 10 bases remaining between them. CDR1 GTSNPN and CDR2 SVGIG come from the germline V gene (reference sequence). The CDR3 sequence is 13 residues long. The CDR3, as DNA: TGTGCCTGGAGAGGTTTGGGTAACACTGAAGCTTTCTTT. As protein: CAWRGLGNTEAFF. Complete variable domain (other parts from reference TRBV30 and TRBJ1-1): SQTIHQWPATLVQPVGSPLSLECTVEGTSNPNLYWYRQAAGRGLQLLFYSVGIGQISSEVPQNLSASRPQDRQFILSSKKLLLSDSGFYLCAWRGLGNTEAFFGQGTRLTVV.

V gene TRBV5-4 combines with J gene TRBJ1-2, with 9 nucleotides matching TRBD1. This CDR3 spans 14 amino acids. Germline trimming cut 2 bases from V and 8 bases from J; bases unmatched to any gene: 7. Per the germline V gene, CDR1 is SGHNT and CDR2 is YYREEE (reference sequence). The CDR3 DNA is TGTGCCAGCAGCTTTAAACAGGGGGCGCGGGGCTACACCTTC. It yields the protein CASSFKQGARGYTF. Combining the CDR3 with reference TRBV5-4 and TRBJ1-2 gives the whole variable domain ETGVTQSPTHLIKTRGQQVTLRCSSQSGHNTVSWYQQALGQGPQFIFQYYREEENGRGNFPPRFSGLQFPNYSSELNVNALELDDSALYLCASSFKQGARGYTFGSGTRLTVV.

The J gene is TRBJ1-5, the V gene TRBV7-2, with D possibly matching TRBD1 (5 bases). The germline CDR1 and CDR2 sequences are SGHTA and FQGNSA. This CDR3 is 18 amino acids long. V was cut by 1 base and J by 4 bases, with 20 bases left in between. CDR3: CASSLGTVVGTGNQPQHF. In nucleotides, the CDR3 is TGTGCCAGCAGCTTAGGAACGGTCGTGGGGACGGGAAATCAGCCCCAGCATTTT.

This clone has only one observation. V is TRBV7-6 and J is TRBJ2-1, with 9 bases lining up with TRBD2. The CDR3 length is 22 residues. The trim removed 2 bases at V and 3 bases at J, leaving 23 bases unmatched. The germline V gene has CDR1 SGHVS and CDR2 FNYEAQ. CDR3 DNA sequence: TGTGCCAGCAGCTTACACAGTCTGGAGAGAAAGACTAGCGGTAGTCTCTACAATGAGCAGTTCTTC. It specifies CASSLHSLERKTSGSLYNEQFF.

The CDR3 protein is CASSLADRAYEQYF. The CDR3 region has the DNA TGTGCCAGCAGCTTAGCAGACAGGGCCTACGAGCAGTACTTC. The chain is built from TRBV7-8 and TRBJ2-7; 7 positions agree with TRBD1. This CDR3 contains 14 residues. Trimming at V came to 0 bases and at J to 2 bases, leaving 1 base not matched to a gene. Per germline, CDR1 SGHVS and CDR2 FQNEAQ.

The chain employs TRBV18 and TRBJ2-7, with D possibly TRBD1 on 6 matching bases. Germline V CDR1 and CDR2: KGHSH, LQKENI. Trimming left V 4 bases short and J 2 bases short, with 15 bases between. The length of the CDR3 is 15 residues. Here the CDR3 reads CASSRTQGSTYEQYF. For the CDR3, the DNA is TGTGCCAGCTCACGAACACAGGGATCAACCTACGAGCAGTACTTC.

The V and J genes are TRBV4-2 and TRBJ2-7; D may be TRBD2 (6 bases). The germline V gene encodes CDR1 LGHNA and CDR2 YNFKEQ. Trimming removed 1 base at V and 2 bases at J, with 18 bases between. The CDR3 covers 17 residues. The DNA for the CDR3 is TGTGCCAGCAGCCAAGTAACCTCCGGCGGGAAGGCCTACGAGCAGTACTTC. Amino acids: CASSQVTSGGKAYEQYF.

This chain uses TRBV28 with TRBJ1-5; tentatively, D is TRBD1 (5 bases). The V gene's germline CDR1 is MDHEN and CDR2 SYDVKM. The CDR3 contains 15 residues. The V and J ends lost 6 bases and 11 bases respectively, with 23 bases between them. CDR3 residues: CASRGIGDAPGAQHF. For the CDR3, the DNA is TGTGCCAGCAGAGGGATAGGGGACGCTCCGGGAGCCCAGCATTTT.

With respect to this clone: Other DNA sequences in the sample encode the same CDR3. The V gene is TRBV7-2, the J gene TRBJ2-3, with D uncertain. The CDR3 loop spans 12 amino acids. Germline V lookup: CDR1 SGHTA, CDR2 FQGNSA. Trimming took 2 bases from V and 6 from J, leaving 6 bases between them. CDR3 DNA: TGTGCCAGCAGCTTATCCTCGGATACGCAGTATTTT. Translation: CASSLSSDTQYF.

The count of this clone is one. This CDR3 reads CASSGGDYGYTF. CDR3 coding DNA: TGTGCCAGCAGCGGAGGAGACTATGGCTACACCTTC. The chain recombines TRBV5-5 with TRBJ1-2, with unresolved D. The CDR3 is 12 residues long. V was clipped by 4 bases and J by 3 bases, with 7 bases between them. The germline CDR1 and CDR2 sequences are SGHKS and YYEKEE (reference sequence).

The chain links TRBV28 to TRBJ1-4; tentatively, D is TRBD1 (6 bases). V lost 10 bases, J lost 4 bases, and 16 bases lay in between. Looked up from germline, CDR1 is MDHEN and CDR2 is SYDVKM. The CDR3 runs to 14 residues. The DNA of the CDR3 is TGTGCCACCAGGAGGGGGAACGGTAATGAAAAACTGTTTTTT. This translates into CATRRGNGNEKLFF.

V and J are TRBV4-2 and TRBJ2-7, with 12 bases that match TRBD2. CDR1 is LGHNA and CDR2 is YNFKEQ in the germline V gene. V trimming: 1 base; J trimming: 1 base; junction bases outside the gene matches: 2. The CDR3 sequence is 16 residues long. CDR3 in amino acids: CASSQAGTSGSYEQYF. The CDR3 DNA sequence: TGTGCCAGCAGCCAAGCGGGGACTAGCGGGTCCTACGAGCAGTACTTC.

The chain couples TRBV5-1 to TRBJ2-7; perhaps TRBD1 as D (5 bases). Trimming stripped 0 bases from V and 3 bases from J, with 16 bases between. Germline V gene lookup returns CDR1 SGHRS and CDR2 YFSETQ. The CDR3 covers 16 residues. The CDR3 reads CASSLGRWGSDYEQYF. For the CDR3, the DNA is TGCGCCAGCAGCTTGGGTAGATGGGGCTCTGACTACGAGCAGTACTTC.

The genes are TRBV9 and TRBJ1-3, with D possibly matching TRBD1 (5 bases). The CDR3 has 15 residues. Trimming shortened V by 2 bases and J by 7 bases, and 16 bases separated the two germline ends. CDR1 and CDR2 from the germline V gene are SGDLS and YYNGEE. The chain's CDR3 is CASSVPEGEGNTIYF. The CDR3 DNA sequence: TGTGCCAGCAGCGTCCCAGAAGGGGAGGGGAACACCATATATTTT.

The J gene is TRBJ2-2, the V gene TRBV2; tentative D call: TRBD1 (6 bases). The V end was cut by 3 bases, the J end by 4 bases, with 12 bases between. Germline CDR1 and CDR2: SNHLY and FYNNEI. The CDR3 sequence is 15 residues long. In DNA, the CDR3 is TGTGCCAGCAGTGAGACAGGTCCTATCACCGGGGAGCTGTTTTTT. Amino acids: CASSETGPITGELFF.

The chain is built from TRBV27 and TRBJ1-1; 7 positions match TRBD1. V was clipped by 5 bases and J by 4 bases; unmatched bases: 4. Germline V gene sequence: CDR1 MNHEY, CDR2 SMNVEV (reference sequence). The CDR3 extends over 13 amino acids. CDR3 DNA sequence: TGTGCCAGCAGTGTGACAGGGACCACTGAAGCTTTCTTT. As protein: CASSVTGTTEAFF.

V gene TRBV10-3 combines with J gene TRBJ2-1; D gene ambiguous. CDR3 length: 16 amino acids. The germline V and J ends were trimmed by 3 bases and 0 bases, with 12 bases remaining between them. The germline V gene has CDR1 ENHRY and CDR2 SYGVKD. The CDR3 coding sequence is TGTGCCATCAGTGAACACATCGAGAGCTCCTACAATGAGCAGTTCTTC. Translation gives CAISEHIESSYNEQFF.

The gene calls are TRBV7-2 and TRBJ2-5; D is perhaps TRBD2 (6 bases). The V gene lost 4 bases and the J gene lost 5 bases, with 11 bases spanning the gap. This CDR3 is built from 13 residues. Germline CDR1 reads SGHTA; CDR2 reads FQGNSA. CDR3: CASSSSDWETQYF. The CDR3 nucleotides read TGTGCCAGCAGCTCTAGCGATTGGGAGACCCAGTACTTC.

A note on this clone: This CDR3 is also generated by other DNA sequences in the sample. This chain links TRBV29-1 with TRBJ2-5; 14 bases map to TRBD2. The V and J ends lost 7 bases and 5 bases, in that order; junction bases with no gene match: 9. CDR3 length: 15 amino acids. Germline lookup yields CDR1 SQVTM and CDR2 ANQGSEA. The CDR3 region is CSGRLAGGPGETQYF. CDR3 sequence (DNA): TGCAGCGGGCGACTAGCGGGAGGGCCCGGGGAGACCCAGTACTTC.

The chain joins TRBV2 to TRBJ2-7; D gene ambiguous. This CDR3 is built from 12 residues. Per the germline V gene, CDR1 is SNHLY and CDR2 is FYNNEI. V shed 7 bases and J shed 4 bases, with 11 bases lying between them. The CDR3: CASTQTRYEQYF. The CDR3 DNA sequence: TGTGCCAGCACCCAGACCCGGTACGAGCAGTACTTC. The complete variable domain, with remaining parts taken from reference TRBV2 and TRBJ2-7, reads EPEVTQTPSHQVTQMGQEVILRCVPISNHLYFYWYRQILGQKVEFLVSFYNNEISEKSEIFDDQFSVERPDGSNFTLKIRSTKLEDSAMYFCASTQTRYEQYFGPGTRLTVT.